Detailed here is one T cell receptor beta chain. The antigen remains unidentified. This entry is derived from a study of cytomegalovirus exposure and HLA in healthy donors. Although they were nominally healthy when sampled, donors likely had unrecorded immune exposures. Broader study findings: The authors later found HLA-associated TCR beta chains more clonally expanded than equally common others.

Germline assignment: CDR1 GTSNPN and CDR2 SVGIG (reference sequence). The CDR3 is 14 amino acids. V was clipped by 7 bases and J by 3 bases, with 16 bases between them. Both 60 Vbeta primers and 13 Jbeta primers went into the PCR. The assay was immunoSEQ multiplex PCR, and TCRdb's table has in-frame clones only and misses some. Seen here are 150,000 to 180,000 clones, around 79% observed once, and the top ten hold about 8.3%. This sequence was found in a man aged 25-45 years in good health and CMV-seropositive. The material sequenced was PBMCs. This chain links TRBV30 with TRBJ1-3; D is perhaps TRBD1 (6 bases). The CDR3, as DNA: TGTGCCTCCCCCTCGGGGGGCGGTGGAAACACCATATATTTT. Its translation: CASPSGGGGNTIYF.